A single sample is the source of the 4 T cell receptor beta chains below, sequenced in a study of T cells after yellow fever vaccination. MiXCR, run by TCRdb on the 5' RACE reads, gives a single entry per CDR3 protein. This repertoire shows about 360,000 distinct CDR3 sequences, around 6.5% found once; its top ten account for approximately 16%. This sample comprised PBMCs, obtained 5 days after the yellow fever booster vaccination. These receptors were obtained from a man aged 25-45 years who received the YFV17D yellow fever vaccine.

There are many counts of this clonotype. The rearrangement joins TRBV9 to TRBJ1-2; 11 bases are a match to TRBD1. In germline, CDR1 is SGDLS, CDR2 YYNGEE. The V and J ends lost 5 bases and 7 bases, in that order; junction bases with no gene match: 7. CDR3 length: 14 residues. CDR3 amino acids: CASRTSGTGGGYTF. CDR3 nucleotide sequence: TGTGCCAGCAGGACTTCCGGGACAGGGGGTGGCTACACCTTC.

This clonotype was recorded many times. This chain links TRBV6-1 with TRBJ2-2, with 7 bases identical to TRBD1. The CDR3 length is 15 residues. CDR1 and CDR2 (germline): MNHNS, SASEGT. Trimming cost V 10 bases and J 5 bases; bases outside gene matches: 13. The CDR3, as DNA: TGTGCCACCAAAGCTCAGGGGGTCGCGACCGGGGAGCTGTTTTTT. Its protein is CATKAQGVATGELFF.

This clonotype was counted many times. The chain combines TRBV15 with TRBJ2-5, with TRBD2 matching over 8 bases. Germline CDR1 is LNHNV and CDR2 is YYDKDF (reference sequence). V lost 8 bases, J lost 2 bases, and 10 bases stayed unmatched. This CDR3 region has 15 residues. The CDR3 sequence: CATRSGGRPQETQYF. The DNA for the CDR3 is TGTGCCACCCGGTCTGGCGGGAGGCCTCAAGAGACCCAGTACTTC.

As for this clonotype: An end of the junction does not agree with germline; a read error may underlie this. The CDR3 is CAISDTDTSSRNTIYF. CDR3 DNA: TGTGCCATCAGTGACACGGATACCTCCTCTAGAAACACCATATATTTT. V is TRBV10-3 and J is TRBJ1-3; D remains unclear. Germline values: CDR1 ENHRY, CDR2 SYGVKD. CDR3 length: 16 residues.